Below are 11 T cell receptor beta chains sequenced from a single sample in a study of monozygotic twins with inflammatory bowel disease. TCRdb reanalyzed the 5' RACE reads, giving one entry per CDR3 protein sequence and no DNA. The sample's table shows around 450,000 distinct CDR3 sequences. The sample comprised blood. These receptors were obtained from a human donor with ulcerative colitis or Crohn's disease, or a healthy co-twin of an affected twin (not recorded which).

The chain employs TRBV5-1 and TRBJ2-1; with no DNA, the TCRdb D assignment of TRBD1 cannot be verified. Germline V gene data show CDR1 as SGHRS and CDR2 as YFSETQ. There are 15 residues in the CDR3. The CDR3 sequence is CASSTGGASYNEQFF.

This chain uses TRBV7-2 with TRBJ2-1; no DNA is available, so the TRBD2 call from TCRdb remains unchecked. The CDR3 runs to 15 residues. The germline gives CDR1 SGHTA, CDR2 FQGNSA. The CDR3 protein is CASSLLLGSHNEQFF.

The chain combines TRBV5-1 with TRBJ2-1; TCRdb's D call, TRBD1, is unchecked because there is no DNA. The germline CDR1 and CDR2 sequences are SGHRS and YFSETQ. The CDR3 spans 14 residues. The CDR3: CASSVGDRYNEQFF.

The genes are TRBV4-2 and TRBJ2-1; TCRdb lists TRBD2, though no DNA is available to test this call. Germline V gives CDR1 LGHNA, CDR2 YNFKEQ. This CDR3 contains 19 residues. The CDR3 loop is CASSQDVIAGVRPGNEQFF.

This sequence joins TRBV12-3 or TRBV12-4 and TRBJ2-3. This CDR3 spans 14 amino acids. CDR3: CASTPGYGTDTQYF.

The rearrangement links TRBV7-2 to TRBJ2-7. CDR1 and CDR2 (germline): SGHTA, FQGNSA. The CDR3 is 13 amino acids. CDR3 amino acids: CASSSRISYEQYF.

The chain recombines TRBV5-6 with TRBJ1-1; the D call of TRBD1 rests on TCRdb alone, since no DNA is present to check it. Looked up from germline, CDR1 is SGHDT and CDR2 is YYEEEE. This CDR3 is built from 14 residues. The CDR3 loop is CASSHQGRGTEAFF.

The rearrangement uses TRBV18 and TRBJ2-7; without DNA, the TCRdb call of TRBD1 cannot be checked. This CDR3 has 16 residues. Germline CDR1 and CDR2: KGHSH and LQKENI. The CDR3 protein is CASSPGLGQSSYEQYF.

The J gene is TRBJ1-2, the V gene TRBV5-1; the D gene TCRdb calls, TRBD1, cannot be checked with no DNA. The CDR3 is 15 amino acids. Germline V CDR1 and CDR2: SGHRS, YFSETQ. The CDR3 region is CASSRGDIGGYGYTF.

The V call is TRBV5-1, the J call TRBJ2-1; TCRdb's D call, TRBD1, is unchecked because there is no DNA. CDR1 is SGHRS and CDR2 is YFSETQ in the germline V gene. This CDR3 region has 15 residues. This CDR3 is CASSLALQVDNEQFF.

The chain has TRBV12-3 or TRBV12-4 and TRBJ1-1; with no DNA, the TCRdb D assignment of TRBD1 cannot be verified. The CDR3 totals 15 residues. The CDR3 spells CASSLEGVVVTEAFF.